This T cell receptor beta chain originates from a study of cytomegalovirus exposure and HLA in healthy donors. On the study more broadly: Early released data had about 85 million unique TCRs, all coming from HLA-typed donors.

Per the germline V gene, CDR1 is SGHKS and CDR2 is YYEKEE (reference sequence). CDR3 size: 17 residues. The trim removed 0 bases at V and 2 bases at J, leaving 8 bases unmatched. PCR involved 60 Vbeta and 13 Jbeta primers. Clones were read by immunoSEQ multiplex PCR, and TCRdb kept only the in-frame ones, dropping some. The table lists 150,000 to 200,000 clones. This sequence originates from a woman aged 18 to 35 in good health and CMV-seropositive. The chain has TRBV5-5 and TRBJ1-3; TRBD1 agrees at 7 bases. Sequenced input: PBMCs. In DNA form, the CDR3 reads TGTGCCAGCAGCTTGGTTCCTTGGACAGGAACTGGAAACACCATATATTTT. It is translated as CASSLVPWTGTGNTIYF.